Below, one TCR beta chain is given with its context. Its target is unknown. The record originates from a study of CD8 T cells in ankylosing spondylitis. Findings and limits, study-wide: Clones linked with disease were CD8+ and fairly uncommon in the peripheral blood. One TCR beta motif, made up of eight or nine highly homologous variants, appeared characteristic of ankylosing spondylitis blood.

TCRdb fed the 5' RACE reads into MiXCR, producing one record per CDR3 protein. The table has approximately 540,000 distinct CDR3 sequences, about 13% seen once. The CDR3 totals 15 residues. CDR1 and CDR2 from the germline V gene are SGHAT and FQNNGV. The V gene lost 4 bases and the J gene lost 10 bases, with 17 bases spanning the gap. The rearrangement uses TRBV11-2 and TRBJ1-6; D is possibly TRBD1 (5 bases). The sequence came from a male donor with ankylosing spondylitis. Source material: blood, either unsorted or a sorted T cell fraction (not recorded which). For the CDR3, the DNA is TGTGCCAGCAGCTCCACACCGACGGGACTCTCACCCCTCCACTTT. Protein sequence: CASSSTPTGLSPLHF.